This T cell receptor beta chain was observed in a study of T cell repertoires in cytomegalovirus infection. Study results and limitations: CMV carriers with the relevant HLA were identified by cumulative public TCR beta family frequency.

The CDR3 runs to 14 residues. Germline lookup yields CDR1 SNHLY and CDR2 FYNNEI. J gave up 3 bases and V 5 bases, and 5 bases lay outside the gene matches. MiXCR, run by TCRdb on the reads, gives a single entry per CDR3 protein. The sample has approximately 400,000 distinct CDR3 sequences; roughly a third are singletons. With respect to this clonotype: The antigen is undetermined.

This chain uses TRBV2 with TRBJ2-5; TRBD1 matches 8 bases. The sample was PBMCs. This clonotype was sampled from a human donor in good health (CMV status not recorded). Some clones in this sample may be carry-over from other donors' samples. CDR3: CASSPEGQEETQYF. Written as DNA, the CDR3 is TGTGCCAGCAGTCCTGAGGGACAGGAAGAGACCCAGTACTTC.